These 13 T cell receptor beta chains originate from one sample sequenced in a study of blood T cell repertoires in COVID-19. TCRdb's copy holds only in-frame clones and misses some; the assay was immunoSEQ multiplex PCR. Here the sample spans some 130,000 clones, approximately 78% being singletons. Material for sequencing was peripheral blood. These receptors were obtained from a man between 60 and 75 years old who had recovered from COVID-19.

In the case of this clone: Sequence at one end of the junction differs from germline and may be a read error. The chain recombines TRBV4-3 with TRBJ2-1, with 7 nucleotides matching TRBD2. The CDR3 extends over 14 amino acids. Germline lookup yields CDR1 LGHNA and CDR2 YSLEER. CDR3 amino acids: CASSQDGGGLTFVF. The DNA for the CDR3 is TGCGCCAGCAGCCAAGATGGCGGGGGACTAACATTCGTCTTC.

V gene TRBV24-1 combines with J gene TRBJ2-6, with D possibly being TRBD1 (5 bases). The V end was cut by 4 bases, the J end by 3 bases, with 12 bases between. The CDR3 is 16 amino acids. Germline values: CDR1 KGHDR, CDR2 SFDVKD. DNA for the CDR3: TGTGCCACCAGTGACCGTACAGGCCTTGGGGCCAACGTCCTGACTTTC. Its protein is CATSDRTGLGANVLTF.

The chain joins TRBV28 to TRBJ1-2, with TRBD1 identical over 9 bases. This CDR3 is built from 15 residues. Germline V lookup: CDR1 MDHEN, CDR2 SYDVKM. The trim removed 5 bases at V and 4 bases at J, leaving 8 bases unmatched. CDR3 bases: TGTGCCAGCAGTCCGGGACAGGGAATTGGCTATGGCTACACCTTC. Its translation: CASSPGQGIGYGYTF.

V usage is TRBV5-4 and J usage is TRBJ2-3; D possibly corresponds to TRBD1 (6 bases). The V and J ends lost 0 bases and 0 bases respectively, with 8 bases between them. In germline, CDR1 is SGHNT, CDR2 YYREEE (reference sequence). The CDR3 has 15 amino acids. CDR3 in DNA: TGTGCCAGCAGCTTGGCTACAGGGAGCACAGATACGCAGTATTTT. It translates to CASSLATGSTDTQYF.

This CDR3 is CATSRDLRSGGRYNEQFF. DNA of the CDR3: TGTGCCACCAGCAGAGATCTTCGGAGCGGGGGGAGGTACAATGAGCAGTTCTTC. The chain carries TRBV15 and TRBJ2-1, with TRBD2 identical over 9 bases. Trimming cost V 0 bases and J 4 bases; bases outside gene matches: 10. CDR1 and CDR2 (germline): LNHNV, YYDKDF (reference sequence). The CDR3 sequence is 18 residues long.

This chain connects TRBV19 to TRBJ2-1; TRBD2 matches at 14 bases. This CDR3 has 15 amino acids. V was pared by 5 bases and J by 5 bases, with 2 bases of the junction left unmatched. Looked up from germline, CDR1 is LNHDA and CDR2 is SQIVND (reference sequence). CDR3 in DNA: TGTGCCAGTAGTCGACTAGCGGGGGGGAACAATGAGCAGTTCTTC. This sequence encodes CASSRLAGGNNEQFF.

The gene calls are TRBV5-1 and TRBJ2-7; TRBD1 agrees at 9 bases. Germline V gives CDR1 SGHRS, CDR2 YFSETQ. The CDR3 extends over 15 amino acids. The V and J ends lost 4 bases and 3 bases, in that order; junction bases with no gene match: 8. The chain's CDR3 is CASSPSGTGIYEQYF. The DNA for the CDR3 is TGCGCCAGCAGCCCTTCCGGGACAGGGATCTACGAGCAGTACTTC.

The rearrangement uses TRBV19 and TRBJ2-1, with D maybe TRBD1 (6 bases). The CDR3 runs 12 residues. The V end was cut by 6 bases, the J end by 6 bases, with 9 bases between. Germline CDR1 LNHDA, CDR2 SQIVND (reference sequence). In DNA form, the CDR3 reads TGTGCCAGTAGAGGGGGTGTCAATGAGCAGTTCTTC. This gives the protein CASRGGVNEQFF.

The chain combines TRBV28 with TRBJ1-3, with 8 bases lining up with TRBD1. The CDR3 loop spans 14 amino acids. The trim removed 10 bases at V and 4 bases at J, leaving 9 bases unmatched. The germline CDR1 and CDR2 sequences are MDHEN and SYDVKM. Written as DNA, the CDR3 is TGTGCCATAGCAGGGGGCGCGGGAGGAAACACCATATATTTT. Translation gives CAIAGGAGGNTIYF.

The rearrangement uses TRBV28 and TRBJ2-3; weak D call: TRBD2 (7 bases). Germline lookup yields CDR1 MDHEN and CDR2 SYDVKM. The CDR3 runs to 15 residues. V gave up 5 bases and J gave up 1 base, with 13 bases separating them. CDR3 sequence: CASSQGGLRTDTQYF. CDR3 coding DNA: TGTGCCAGCAGTCAAGGGGGACTACGCACAGATACGCAGTATTTT.

The chain has TRBV18 and TRBJ2-7, with 8 positions matching TRBD1. The J segment lost 3 bases and the V segment lost 3 bases, leaving 4 bases of the junction unmatched. CDR1 and CDR2 (germline): KGHSH, LQKENI. The CDR3 loop spans 14 amino acids. The DNA of the CDR3 is TGTGCCAGCTCACCCGGACAGGGTAGCTACGAGCAGTACTTC. Translating it yields CASSPGQGSYEQYF.

The V gene is TRBV4-3, the J gene TRBJ1-6; TRBD1 is a possible D gene (5 bases). Germline CDR1 reads LGHNA; CDR2 reads YSLEER. The CDR3 loop spans 14 amino acids. V lost 4 bases and J lost 6, with 10 bases in between. CDR3 residues: CASSLSRVNSPLHF. The DNA of the CDR3 is TGCGCCAGCAGCCTCTCCAGGGTTAATTCACCCCTCCACTTT.

This chain links TRBV28 with TRBJ1-2, with 9 bases lining up with TRBD1. Germline V gives CDR1 MDHEN, CDR2 SYDVKM. The V gene end was trimmed by 6 bases and the J gene end by 4 bases; junction bases not matched to a gene: 12. This CDR3 comprises 16 residues. The CDR3 region has the DNA TGTGCCAGCAGGTTCACCGGGACAGGGAGTCGCTATGGCTACACCTTC. It encodes CASRFTGTGSRYGYTF.